This is a list of T cell receptor beta chains from one sample in a study of T cells and Merkel cell carcinoma outcomes. Sequencing was performed with immunoSEQ multiplex PCR; in TCRdb, only in-frame clones are kept and a portion is missing. The sample yields roughly 13,000 clones, 80% to 95% seen once. The sequenced sample consisted of tumor tissue from Merkel cell carcinoma. The receptors stem from a human donor with Merkel cell carcinoma. The CDR3 runs from the conserved cysteine through the conserved F or W. A D gene is named only where the DNA matches it firmly. Clone size, where shown, is once, few, many, or a class for clones that have expanded.

j_call v_call clone_size d_call cdr3_nt cdr3_aa
TRBJ2-2 TRBV6-5 once TRBD2 TGTGCCAGCAGTTCCTGGACTAGCGGGATCACCGGGGAGCTGTTTTTT CASSSWTSGITGELFF
TRBJ2-1 TRBV19 - - TGTGCCAGTAGTATATCTCTAGGGGCTCGGGAGCAGTTCTTC CASSISLGAREQFF
TRBJ1-6 TRBV30 - TRBD1 TGTGCCTGGAGTGTAGGGACAGCTGGAATTTCACCCCTCCACTTT CAWSVGTAGISPLHF
TRBJ2-1 TRBV7-9 - TRBD2 TGTGCCAGCCGCCGGACTAGCGGGTTAGATAATGAGCAGTTCTTC CASRRTSGLDNEQFF
TRBJ1-2 TRBV9 once - TGTGCCAGCAGCCGAACGCGGGCAGGGGATGGCTACACCTTC CASSRTRAGDGYTF
TRBJ2-1 TRBV7-8 - - TGTGCCAGCAGCTTAGCTTTCTACAATGAGCAGTTCTTC CASSLAFYNEQFF
TRBJ1-2 TRBV15 once - TGTGCCACCAGCAGAGATCCCGGGGCGTGGGATGGCTACACCTTC CATSRDPGAWDGYTF
TRBJ2-1 TRBV6-5 - - TGTGCCAGCAGTTACTCGCTCCCGGGCTCCTACAATGAGCAGTTCTTC CASSYSLPGSYNEQFF
TRBJ2-7 TRBV18 - - TGTGCCAGCTCACCCCCGGCACAGAAGTACTACGAGCAGTACTTC CASSPPAQKYYEQYF
TRBJ2-7 TRBV9 once - TGTGCCAGCAGCGTAGATAGTAGCTCCTACGAGCAGTACTTC CASSVDSSSYEQYF
TRBJ2-3 TRBV5-8 - TRBD1 TGTGCCAGCAGCCCTGGCAGAGACAGGGGGACAGATACGCAGTATTTT CASSPGRDRGTDTQYF
TRBJ2-5 TRBV5-4 - TRBD2 TGTGCCAGCAGCCCCAAAATGGTGGCGGGAGCGACCCAGTACTTC CASSPKMVAGATQYF
TRBJ2-5 TRBV19 - - TGTGCCAGTAATATTGCCCGCCGGGGAACAGAGACCCAGTACTTC CASNIARRGTETQYF
TRBJ2-5 TRBV4-1 - TRBD2 TGCGCCAGCAGCCAAGGACTAGCGGGGGTTACCGTCCAAGAGACCCAGTACTTC CASSQGLAGVTVQETQYF
TRBJ2-7 TRBV2 - - TGTGCCAGCAGTGAAAGGGAAAGGGGGCAGTACTTC CASSERERGQYF
TRBJ2-7 TRBV11-3 - - TGTGCCAGCAGCTTAGATTTGGGCTACGAGCAGTACTTC CASSLDLGYEQYF
TRBJ2-7 TRBV29-1 - TRBD2 TGCAGCGGATTAGCGGGGGGCTACGAGCAGTACTTC CSGLAGGYEQYF
TRBJ2-7 TRBV11-1 - - TGTGCCAGCAGCCATTCTGATTACGAGCAGTACTTC CASSHSDYEQYF
TRBJ2-3 TRBV28 - - TGTGCCAGCAGAGGGGGTCGGGGTACGCAGTATTTT CASRGGRGTQYF
TRBJ2-3 TRBV28 - TRBD2 TGTGCCAGCAGTAGCGGGAGCACCGATACGCAGTATTTT CASSSGSTDTQYF
TRBJ2-3 TRBV29-1 - - TGCAGCGTTGAAGACCGCGAATGGTCACAGTATTTT CSVEDREWSQYF
TRBJ2-1 TRBV7-2 - - TGTGCCAGCAGCTTAGGGGCGGGATCCGTCAATGAGCAGTTCTTC CASSLGAGSVNEQFF
TRBJ2-5 TRBV7-9 - - TGTACCAGCAGCTACGGGGAGACCCAGTACTTC CTSSYGETQYF
TRBJ1-2 TRBV30 - TRBD1 TGTGCCTGGAACGGACAGGGATGGGAAGGCTACACCTTC CAWNGQGWEGYTF
TRBJ2-5 TRBV5-6 - TRBD2 TGTGCCAGCAGCTCCTTAAATCAGCGGGAGGGCTTGTGGGAGACCCAGTACTTC CASSSLNQREGLWETQYF
TRBJ2-3 TRBV9 once TRBD2 TGTGCCAGCAGCGCCTCTGGCGGGAGTTTCGGAGATACGCAGTATTTT CASSASGGSFGDTQYF
TRBJ1-6 TRBV6-5 - - TGTGCCAGCGCAGGGCGAATATATTCACCCCTCCACTTT CASAGRIYSPLHF
TRBJ1-2 TRBV6-5 - TRBD1 TGTGCCAGCAGTTCCGACAGGGGGAATGGCTACACCTTC CASSSDRGNGYTF
TRBJ1-1 TRBV5-5 - - TGTGCCAGCAGCTTGACCAGACAGGCAGAAGCTTTCTTT CASSLTRQAEAFF
TRBJ1-1 TRBV29-1 - - TGCAGCGTACGCGGGGGGAGGACTGAAGCTTTCTTT CSVRGGRTEAFF
TRBJ1-2 TRBV4-3 - TRBD1 TGCGCCAGCAGTCATCTAATAGGACAGGACCACGTAGGGGGCTATGGCTACACCTTC CASSHLIGQDHVGGYGYTF
TRBJ1-4 TRBV30 - - TGTGCCTGGCGGGACGGATTTAATGAAAAACTGTTTTTT CAWRDGFNEKLFF
TRBJ1-2 TRBV2 once - TGTGCCAGCAGTATCGGGACTTACAACTATGGCTACACCTTC CASSIGTYNYGYTF
TRBJ1-2 TRBV4-3 - - TGCGCCAGCAGCCAATACCTACCCACCGGGACTACTAACTATGGCTACACCTTC CASSQYLPTGTTNYGYTF
TRBJ1-2 TRBV4-3 - - TGCGCCAGCAGCGAAGCCATAGGACAGCTGTTTCATGGCTACACCTTC CASSEAIGQLFHGYTF
TRBJ1-2 TRBV12-5 - TRBD1 TGTGCTAGTGGTCCCCAGACAGGGCGAGGCTACACCTTC CASGPQTGRGYTF
TRBJ2-2 TRBV28 - - TGTGCCAGCAGGCCGACACAGGGGAACACCGGGGAGCTGTTTTTT CASRPTQGNTGELFF
TRBJ2-7 TRBV29-1 - TRBD1 TGCAGCGTTGCGGCCGGGACAGAAAATCTTGAGCAGTACTTC CSVAAGTENLEQYF
TRBJ2-2 TRBV7-9 - TRBD2 TGTGCCAGCAGCACCAGCGGGGCGAACACCGGGGAGCTGTTTTTT CASSTSGANTGELFF
TRBJ2-5 TRBV9 - - TGTGCCAGCAGTGTACAGGGTGAAGAGACCCAGTACTTC CASSVQGEETQYF
TRBJ2-7 TRBV9 once - TGTGCCAGCAGCGTAGGGAGTGACTTCTACGAGCAGTACTTC CASSVGSDFYEQYF